These 22 T cell receptor beta chains were all obtained from the same sample, sequenced in a study of T cell responses to AZD1222 COVID-19 vaccine. Assay: immunoSEQ multiplex PCR; the TCRdb copy retains only in-frame clones and omits some. The data hold about 140,000 clones, with 80% to 95% observed a single time. Sequenced here: peripheral blood, sampled on day 0 of AZD1222 vaccination. The receptors stem from an adult in good health.

The rearrangement links TRBV7-2 to TRBJ2-3; a possible D gene is TRBD2 (5 bases). In germline, CDR1 is SGHTA, CDR2 FQGNSA. Trimming shortened V by 7 bases and J by 4 bases, and 15 bases separated the two germline ends. This CDR3 is built from 14 residues. The CDR3 nucleotides are TGTGCCAGCAAAGAGGGCTATTACGCAGATACGCAGTATTTT. Amino acid sequence: CASKEGYYADTQYF.

This clone was detected only once. The chain joins TRBV6-1 to TRBJ1-5, with D uncertain. The CDR3 runs 21 residues. Germline lookup yields CDR1 MNHNS and CDR2 SASEGT. With 1 base removed from V and 1 base from J, the gap between germline ends came to 26 bases. The CDR3 DNA sequence: TGTGCCAGCAGTGAAGGAGCCCTATACTCAAAGGTCGGGTGGAGCAATCAGCCCCAGCATTTT. Residues: CASSEGALYSKVGWSNQPQHF.

J is TRBJ1-2 and V is TRBV30; 9 bases line up with TRBD1. Germline trimming cut 3 bases from V and 7 bases from J; bases unmatched to any gene: 12. Germline CDR1 reads GTSNPN; CDR2 reads SVGIG (reference sequence). This CDR3 is built from 15 residues. CDR3 sequence reads: CAWRVLGDRERGYTF. DNA of the CDR3: TGTGCCTGGAGAGTCCTGGGGGACAGGGAACGTGGCTACACCTTC.

V gene TRBV9 combines with J gene TRBJ1-6, with D tentatively TRBD1 (6 bases). Trimming left V 4 bases short and J 12 bases short, with 14 bases between. Germline V gives CDR1 SGDLS, CDR2 YYNGEE. The CDR3 consists of 13 residues. CDR3 residues: CASSTQDSEPLHF. DNA for the CDR3: TGTGCCAGCAGCACCCAGGACAGTGAACCCCTCCACTTT.

This sequence joins TRBV30 and TRBJ1-2, with 9 bases matching TRBD1. There are 15 residues in the CDR3. V trimming: 3 bases; J trimming: 1 base; junction bases outside the gene matches: 6. Germline V gives CDR1 GTSNPN, CDR2 SVGIG (reference sequence). CDR3 in DNA: TGTGCCTGGAGAGTGAAGGACAGGGGTAACTATGGCTACACCTTC. This encodes CAWRVKDRGNYGYTF.

The V and J genes are TRBV19 and TRBJ2-7, with TRBD2 identical over 9 bases. The CDR3 length is 16 residues. Trimming took 8 bases from V and 6 from J; bases not matched to a gene: 17. From germline, CDR1 is LNHDA and CDR2 SQIVND (reference sequence). The CDR3 DNA sequence: TGTGCCAGTGGACTTTCTAGCGGGGCCCGCAGTGGCGAGCAGTACTTC. Translated, it gives CASGLSSGARSGEQYF.

The rearrangement uses TRBV9 and TRBJ2-5; TRBD2 agrees at 8 bases. This CDR3 is built from 15 residues. After removal of 4 bases from V and 3 bases from J, the junction contained 8 bases not matched to a gene. Per the germline V gene, CDR1 is SGDLS and CDR2 is YYNGEE. The CDR3 is CASSPKVSGKETQYF. CDR3 coding DNA: TGTGCCAGCAGCCCCAAGGTTAGCGGGAAAGAGACCCAGTACTTC.

The CDR3 reads CASSGLQGANYGYTF. The DNA of the CDR3 is TGTGCCAGCAGTGGATTACAGGGAGCTAACTATGGCTACACCTTC. The chain employs TRBV2 and TRBJ1-2, with D possibly matching TRBD1 (6 bases). Trimming cost V 4 bases and J 0 bases, with 12 bases left between them. Germline V lookup: CDR1 SNHLY, CDR2 FYNNEI. The CDR3 loop spans 15 amino acids.

The rearrangement links TRBV27 to TRBJ1-1; no firm D call. V was trimmed by 3 bases and J by 4 bases, leaving 15 bases between them. Germline CDR1 and CDR2: MNHEY and SMNVEV (reference sequence). CDR3 length: 15 amino acids. The CDR3 DNA is TGTGCCAGCAGTTTGCAAGGGCCCTACCCCACTGAAGCTTTCTTT. This sequence encodes CASSLQGPYPTEAFF.

The chain combines TRBV28 with TRBJ1-1; D is unclear. Germline loops: CDR1 MDHEN, CDR2 SYDVKM. V lost 2 bases and J lost 0, with 1 base in between. The CDR3 consists of 12 residues. Here the CDR3 reads CASSLMNTEAFF. CDR3 DNA sequence: TGTGCCAGCAGTTTAATGAACACTGAAGCTTTCTTT.

This chain uses TRBV6-2 or TRBV6-3 with TRBJ2-4, with TRBD2 identical over 13 bases. The J segment lost 0 bases and the V segment lost 5 bases, leaving 13 bases of the junction unmatched. The CDR3 covers 20 residues. Germline assignment: CDR1 MNHEY and CDR2 SVGEGT. CDR3 sequence reads: CASSTPGLAGYKLAKNIQYF. CDR3 sequence (DNA): TGTGCCAGCAGTACTCCGGGACTAGCGGGGTACAAATTAGCCAAAAACATTCAGTACTTC.

V gene TRBV9 combines with J gene TRBJ1-3; D may be TRBD1 (6 bases). The CDR3 loop spans 16 amino acids. Germline V gene lookup returns CDR1 SGDLS and CDR2 YYNGEE. The V end was cut by 0 bases, the J end by 7 bases, with 17 bases between. CDR3 in amino acids: CASSVEGGTVGNTIYF. The CDR3 DNA reads as TGTGCCAGCAGCGTAGAAGGGGGGACGGTCGGTAACACCATATATTTT. Drawing the rest from reference TRBV9 and TRBJ1-3, the complete variable domain is DSGVTQTPKHLITATGQRVTLRCSPRSGDLSVYWYQQSLDQGLQFLIQYYNGEERAKGNILERFSAQQFPDLHSELNLSSLELGDSALYFCASSVEGGTVGNTIYFGEGSWLTVV.

The rearrangement joins TRBV2 to TRBJ2-1, with unresolved D. Per the germline V gene, CDR1 is SNHLY and CDR2 is FYNNEI. The CDR3 runs to 11 residues. The ends were cut back, 6 bases at V and 5 bases at J, with 5 bases in the middle. The CDR3 DNA follows: TGTGCCAGCAGGCCGGACAATGAGCAGTTCTTC. The encoded protein is CASRPDNEQFF.

The genes are TRBV4-1 and TRBJ2-5, with TRBD2 matching 10 bases. V trimming: 2 bases; J trimming: 5 bases; junction bases outside the gene matches: 11. CDR1 is MGHRA and CDR2 is YSYEKL in the germline V gene. The CDR3 length is 17 residues. The CDR3 region has the DNA TGCGCCAGCAGCCAAATAGGACTAGCGGCGTTTCGGGAGACCCAGTACTTC. This codes for CASSQIGLAAFRETQYF.

Regarding this clone: Other DNA sequences within the sample encode an identical CDR3. The gene calls are TRBV28 and TRBJ1-1, with D tentatively TRBD1 (5 bases). The CDR3 covers 13 residues. The germline CDR1 and CDR2 sequences are MDHEN and SYDVKM. Between the trimmed V and J ends, which lost 6 bases and 3 bases, there was a span of 11 bases. The CDR3 bases are TGTGCCAGCAGCCGTGGGGGTGACACTGAAGCTTTCTTT. This codes for CASSRGGDTEAFF.

This clone appeared once. This chain uses TRBV21-1 with TRBJ2-1; TRBD1, the table's D call, lacks a check against the DNA. TRBV21-1 is marked as a pseudogene. This CDR3 has 19 residues. This chain's CDR3 is CASSKVRDRGKGTYNEQFF. The CDR3 nucleotides are TGTGCCAGCAGCAAAGTGCGGGACAGGGGTAAGGGAACCTACAATGAGCAGTTCTTC.

The chain's CDR3 is CASSSRYREGGDTQYF. The DNA of the CDR3 is TGTGCCAGCAGCTCCCGGTACCGGGAGGGGGGAGATACGCAGTATTTT. The chain joins TRBV7-6 to TRBJ2-3, with 8 bases identical to TRBD2. CDR3 size: 16 residues. Per germline, CDR1 SGHVS and CDR2 FNYEAQ. The V segment lost 4 bases and the J segment 5 bases; nucleotides outside the gene matches: 11.

This clone was detected only once. The genes are TRBV5-1 and TRBJ2-1; no reliable D call. CDR1 and CDR2 from the germline V gene are SGHRS and YFSETQ. The CDR3 totals 13 residues. The V gene lost 4 bases and the J gene lost 0 bases, with 5 bases spanning the gap. The CDR3 loop is CASSASSYNEQFF. CDR3 in DNA: TGCGCCAGCAGCGCTAGCTCCTACAATGAGCAGTTCTTC.

The V call is TRBV2, the J call TRBJ2-7, with 8 bases fitting TRBD2. Germline V gives CDR1 SNHLY, CDR2 FYNNEI. The length of the CDR3 is 13 residues. V was pared by 4 bases and J by 4 bases, with 3 bases of the junction left unmatched. DNA of the CDR3: TGTGCCAGCAGTGGGTTAGCGGGGTACGAGCAGTACTTC. Translated, it gives CASSGLAGYEQYF.

The V gene is TRBV6-5, the J gene TRBJ1-1, with D perhaps TRBD1 (6 bases). V was trimmed by 10 bases and J by 1 base, leaving 13 bases between them. From germline, CDR1 is MNHEY and CDR2 SVGAGI. CDR3 length: 13 amino acids. CDR3 nucleotide sequence: TGTGCCACGACCCGCAGGGGGAACACTGAAGCTTTCTTT. It yields the protein CATTRRGNTEAFF.

This chain connects TRBV9 to TRBJ2-7; D perhaps matches TRBD1 (7 bases). Germline values: CDR1 SGDLS, CDR2 YYNGEE. V lost 4 bases and J lost 0, with 11 bases in between. The CDR3 is 14 residues long. The CDR3 sequence: CASSTQGGSYEQYF. Here the CDR3 DNA reads TGTGCCAGCAGCACCCAGGGGGGCTCCTACGAGCAGTACTTC.

The chain couples TRBV19 to TRBJ1-5; D not resolved. CDR1 LNHDA and CDR2 SQIVND come from the germline V gene (reference sequence). V was cut by 6 bases and J by 4 bases, with 13 bases left in between. The CDR3 is made up of 14 amino acids. CDR3 bases: TGTGCCAGTAGATTTATCAGTACGAATCAGCCCCAGCATTTT. Amino acids: CASRFISTNQPQHF. Filled out from reference TRBV19 and TRBJ1-5, the complete variable domain reads DGGITQSPKYLFRKEGQNVTLSCEQNLNHDAMYWYRQDPGQGLRLIYYSQIVNDFQKGDIAEGYSVSREKKESFPLTVTSAQKNPTAFYLCASRFISTNQPQHFGDGTRLSIL.